Following are 27 T cell receptor beta chains from one sample sequenced in a study of blood T cell repertoires in COVID-19. The data were produced by immunoSEQ multiplex PCR, yet TCRdb's version contains in-frame clones alone and is incomplete. Of roughly 170,000 clones detected, 70% to 90% appear once; the ten largest clones hold roughly 1.2%. The sample comprised peripheral blood. Receptors originate from a man aged 60-69 years who had recovered from COVID-19.

The V and J genes are TRBV9 and TRBJ1-6; tentative D call: TRBD1 (5 bases). The CDR3 contains 15 residues. Trimming removed 2 bases at V and 7 bases at J, with 13 bases between. Looked up from germline, CDR1 is SGDLS and CDR2 is YYNGEE. CDR3 region: CASSVDSPGNSPLHF. For the CDR3, the DNA is TGTGCCAGCAGCGTTGACAGCCCTGGCAATTCACCCCTCCACTTT.

The chain carries TRBV7-2 and TRBJ2-2; D is perhaps TRBD1 (6 bases). Trimming cost V 5 bases and J 6 bases, with 16 bases left between them. The CDR3 sequence is 15 residues long. Germline V CDR1 and CDR2: SGHTA, FQGNSA. CDR3 sequence reads: CASSPRSRGSGELFF. Written as DNA, the CDR3 is TGTGCCAGCAGCCCACGTAGCAGGGGATCCGGGGAGCTGTTTTTT.

V is TRBV5-1 and J is TRBJ1-2; D is undetermined. Deletions cut 0 bases from V and 4 bases from J, with 13 bases between. Per the germline V gene, CDR1 is SGHRS and CDR2 is YFSETQ. This CDR3 contains 15 residues. The CDR3 bases are TGCGCCAGCAGCTTGGGGCAGATAACCCCCTATGGCTACACCTTC. Encoded protein: CASSLGQITPYGYTF.

This chain joins TRBV10-2 and TRBJ2-1; 7 bases align to TRBD1. This CDR3 spans 15 amino acids. Germline assignment: CDR1 WSHSY and CDR2 SAAADI. The V segment lost 6 bases and the J segment 4 bases; nucleotides outside the gene matches: 9. CDR3 protein: CASSLRQGAYNEQFF. CDR3 sequence (DNA): TGCGCCAGCAGCCTACGACAGGGAGCGTACAATGAGCAGTTCTTC.

The chain has TRBV7-9 and TRBJ2-7; the D gene is possibly TRBD1 (6 bases). The CDR3 consists of 17 residues. The germline gives CDR1 SEHNR, CDR2 FQNEAQ (reference sequence). The V end was cut by 1 base, the J end by 2 bases, with 18 bases between. The DNA for the CDR3 is TGTGCCAGCAGCTTAGGGGGGCAGGGGATTTTACCCTACGAGCAGTACTTC. Residues: CASSLGGQGILPYEQYF.

The V call is TRBV3-1 (or the pseudogene TRBV3-2), the J call TRBJ1-2; possible D gene TRBD1, 5 bases. The V end was cut by 4 bases, the J end by 7 bases, with 16 bases between. CDR1 and CDR2 (germline): LGHDT, YNNKEL (reference sequence). The CDR3 length is 14 residues. The CDR3 coding sequence is TGTGCCAGCAGCCCGGGGGGAAGTCGCGGTGGCTACACCTTC. Translating it yields CASSPGGSRGGYTF.

The V gene is TRBV19, the J gene TRBJ1-5, with TRBD1 identical over 7 bases. V dropped 5 bases and J dropped 1; count of bases not matched to a gene: 14. The germline CDR1 and CDR2 sequences are LNHDA and SQIVND (reference sequence). The CDR3 consists of 18 residues. The CDR3 DNA sequence: TGTGCCAGTAGTGCCGACAGGGATCACGGTACGAGCAATCAGCCCCAGCATTTT. Its translation is CASSADRDHGTSNQPQHF.

The chain joins TRBV19 to TRBJ1-2; 7 bases fit TRBD1. CDR3 size: 15 residues. With V trimmed by 3 bases and J by 0 bases, 4 bases remained unmatched. Germline loops: CDR1 LNHDA, CDR2 SQIVND (reference sequence). The CDR3 loop is CASSIPGTANYGYTF. The DNA of the CDR3 is TGTGCCAGTAGTATCCCCGGGACAGCTAACTATGGCTACACCTTC.

The V call is TRBV5-1, the J call TRBJ2-2; unclear D gene. Germline CDR1 is SGHRS and CDR2 is YFSETQ. There are 14 residues in the CDR3. V was shortened by 0 bases and J by 4 bases, with 7 bases between the two germline ends. CDR3 amino acids: CASSLAIATGELFF. In DNA form, the CDR3 reads TGCGCCAGCAGCTTGGCTATAGCCACCGGGGAGCTGTTTTTT.

This clone is a singleton in its sample. The chain is built from TRBV24-1 and TRBJ2-1, with TRBD2 identical over 12 bases. The CDR3 has 15 amino acids. Unmatched junction bases numbered 9, after V lost 9 bases and J lost 7 bases. Germline V gene data show CDR1 as KGHDR and CDR2 as SFDVKD. This CDR3 is CATEASGGAENEQFF. CDR3 sequence (DNA): TGTGCCACCGAGGCTAGCGGGGGGGCGGAGAATGAGCAGTTCTTC.

The chain combines TRBV3-1 (or the pseudogene TRBV3-2) with TRBJ2-7; D is perhaps TRBD1 (5 bases). The CDR3 length is 12 residues. Germline V gene lookup returns CDR1 LGHDT and CDR2 YNNKEL (reference sequence). V was cut by 5 bases and J by 0 bases, with 5 bases left in between. The CDR3 nucleotides are TGTGCCAGCAGCGACAGCTCCTACGAGCAGTACTTC. Protein sequence: CASSDSSYEQYF.

This clone showed up just a few times. This chain joins TRBV3-1 (or the pseudogene TRBV3-2) and TRBJ2-7; maybe TRBD2 (5 bases). V dropped 0 bases and J dropped 6 bases, with 9 bases sitting between them. Germline V gene lookup returns CDR1 LGHDT and CDR2 YNNKEL (reference sequence). CDR3 length: 13 amino acids. The chain's CDR3 is CASSQDYAGEQYF. The CDR3, as DNA: TGTGCCAGCAGCCAAGATTATGCGGGCGAGCAGTACTTC.

This clone was seen more than once but under ten times. The V call is TRBV27, the J call TRBJ2-2; 8 bases agree with TRBD1. The CDR3 is made up of 16 amino acids. Germline V gene data show CDR1 as MNHEY and CDR2 as SMNVEV (reference sequence). V trimming: 5 bases; J trimming: 4 bases; junction bases outside the gene matches: 9. This chain's CDR3 is CASSPRQGFSTGELFF. The CDR3 DNA is TGTGCCAGCAGTCCCCGACAGGGGTTTAGCACCGGGGAGCTGTTTTTT.

The V and J genes are TRBV19 and TRBJ1-4; 12 bases are a match to TRBD1. The junction had 5 bases not matched to a gene; V was cut back by 4 bases and J by 8 bases. Germline loops: CDR1 LNHDA, CDR2 SQIVND (reference sequence). This CDR3 has 15 amino acids. DNA for the CDR3: TGTGCCAGTAGTACCGGGACAGGGGGCCGCGAAAAACTGTTTTTT. It is translated as CASSTGTGGREKLFF.

The chain combines TRBV19 with TRBJ1-1; 8 nucleotides line up with TRBD1. V trimming: 1 base; J trimming: 1 base; junction bases outside the gene matches: 11. The CDR3 is 18 amino acids. Germline V gives CDR1 LNHDA, CDR2 SQIVND (reference sequence). The CDR3 DNA is TGTGCCAGTAGTATAGCTAGGACAGGGTCGGGCAGGAACACTGAAGCTTTCTTT. Translation gives CASSIARTGSGRNTEAFF.

V and J are TRBV19 and TRBJ1-2; 8 nucleotides match TRBD1. The V segment lost 4 bases and the J segment 5 bases; nucleotides outside the gene matches: 9. The CDR3 totals 15 residues. Germline CDR1 is LNHDA and CDR2 is SQIVND (reference sequence). DNA for the CDR3: TGTGCCAGTAGTACCTTCCAACAGGGGGAGTATGGCTACACCTTC. This gives the protein CASSTFQQGEYGYTF. Full variable domain (outside the CDR3, taken from reference TRBV19 and TRBJ1-2): DGGITQSPKYLFRKEGQNVTLSCEQNLNHDAMYWYRQDPGQGLRLIYYSQIVNDFQKGDIAEGYSVSREKKESFPLTVTSAQKNPTAFYLCASSTFQQGEYGYTFGSGTRLTVV.

J is TRBJ1-3 and V is TRBV19; D may be TRBD1 (5 bases). Germline V gene lookup returns CDR1 LNHDA and CDR2 SQIVND (reference sequence). This CDR3 contains 17 residues. The V end lost 3 bases, the J end lost 1 base, and 16 bases lay between the germline ends. The CDR3 DNA sequence: TGTGCCAGTAGTATTTTCCGCCCAGGGCGGTCTGGAAACACCATATATTTT. This encodes CASSIFRPGRSGNTIYF.

The chain couples TRBV18 to TRBJ1-4; 9 nucleotides align to TRBD1. Germline V lookup: CDR1 KGHSH, CDR2 LQKENI. Trimming took 5 bases from V and 8 from J; bases not matched to a gene: 9. CDR3 size: 15 residues. CDR3 bases: TGTGCCAGCTCAAAAAGGGGACAGGGCGACGAAAAACTGTTTTTT. As protein: CASSKRGQGDEKLFF.

V and J are TRBV5-1 and TRBJ1-4, with 7 bases matching TRBD1. Germline assignment: CDR1 SGHRS and CDR2 YFSETQ. The CDR3 length is 15 residues. V gave up 3 bases and J gave up 2 bases; unmatched junction bases: 4. The CDR3 sequence: CASSSETGTNEKLFF. CDR3 bases: TGCGCCAGCAGCTCGGAGACAGGGACTAATGAAAAACTGTTTTTT.

The chain uses TRBV5-4 and TRBJ2-2, with 10 bases identical to TRBD2. The J segment lost 7 bases and the V segment lost 0 bases, leaving 6 bases of the junction unmatched. The CDR3 length is 16 residues. Germline loops: CDR1 SGHNT, CDR2 YYREEE (reference sequence). The CDR3: CASSLDSGGRGGELFF. CDR3 sequence (DNA): TGTGCCAGCAGCTTGGATAGCGGGGGGCGCGGCGGGGAGCTGTTTTTT.

The V call is TRBV19, the J call TRBJ2-1, with a tentative D call TRBD2 (5 bases). This CDR3 spans 14 amino acids. V shed 6 bases and J shed 3 bases, with 12 bases lying between them. Per the germline V gene, CDR1 is LNHDA and CDR2 is SQIVND (reference sequence). The CDR3 sequence: CASSLGDYYNEQFF. The DNA of the CDR3 is TGTGCCAGTAGCTTGGGTGACTACTACAATGAGCAGTTCTTC.

The chain employs TRBV9 and TRBJ2-7; 7 bases line up with TRBD2. With V trimmed by 0 bases and J by 5 bases, 8 bases remained unmatched. CDR1 is SGDLS, CDR2 YYNGEE, per germline. The CDR3 has 15 residues. Written as DNA, the CDR3 is TGTGCCAGCAGCGTAGGGGACGGGGGGATCCACGAGCAGTACTTC. It encodes CASSVGDGGIHEQYF.

The J gene is TRBJ1-5, the V gene TRBV7-9; D not certain. The CDR3 is 15 residues long. CDR1 is SEHNR, CDR2 FQNEAQ, per germline (reference sequence). Trimming left V 1 base short and J 2 bases short, with 9 bases between. The CDR3 region is CASSLVGSGNQPQHF. The CDR3 region has the DNA TGTGCCAGCAGCTTAGTCGGGTCGGGCAATCAGCCCCAGCATTTT.

The chain joins TRBV5-1 to TRBJ2-2; TRBD1 is a possible D gene (6 bases). CDR3 length: 15 amino acids. Looked up from germline, CDR1 is SGHRS and CDR2 is YFSETQ. Trimming pared 0 bases from V and 3 bases from J, leaving 9 bases between. The CDR3 coding sequence is TGCGCCAGCAGCTTGGGCACAGGGTACACCGGGGAGCTGTTTTTT. This gives the protein CASSLGTGYTGELFF.

The V gene is TRBV7-2, the J gene TRBJ2-1; a possible D gene is TRBD1 (7 bases). Per germline, CDR1 SGHTA and CDR2 FQGNSA. Trimming stripped 5 bases from V and 4 bases from J, with 18 bases between. The CDR3 is made up of 16 amino acids. This CDR3 is CASSPVGGAGYNEQFF. The CDR3, as DNA: TGTGCCAGCAGCCCAGTAGGGGGCGCGGGGTACAATGAGCAGTTCTTC. Filled out from reference TRBV7-2 and TRBJ2-1, the complete variable domain reads GAGVSQSPSNKVTEKGKDVELRCDPISGHTALYWYRQSLGQGLEFLIYFQGNSAPDKSGLPSDRFSAERTGGSVSTLTIQRTQQEDSAVYLCASSPVGGAGYNEQFFGPGTRLTVL.

This clone is a singleton in its sample. This sequence joins TRBV7-3 and TRBJ2-3, with TRBD2 as a possible D gene (5 bases). Germline CDR1 is SGHTA and CDR2 is FQGTGA. This CDR3 is built from 12 residues. Deletions cut 8 bases from V and 2 bases from J, with 8 bases between. CDR3 sequence (DNA): TGTGCCAGCGGTAGCGTCACAGATACGCAGTATTTT. Protein: CASGSVTDTQYF. Looking up the rest from reference TRBV7-3 and TRBJ2-3 gives the full variable domain: GAGVSQTPSNKVTEKGKYVELRCDPISGHTALYWYRQSLGQGPEFLIYFQGTGAADDSGLPNDRFFAVRPEGSVSTLKIQRTERGDSAVYLCASGSVTDTQYFGPGTRLTVL.

The chain is built from TRBV7-8 and TRBJ2-2; 11 bases match TRBD2. The CDR3 loop spans 14 amino acids. Unmatched junction bases numbered 3, after V lost 9 bases and J lost 3 bases. Germline V gene sequence: CDR1 SGHVS, CDR2 FQNEAQ. The CDR3 protein is CASLAGGHTGELFF. Written as DNA, the CDR3 is TGTGCCAGTCTAGCGGGGGGACACACCGGGGAGCTGTTTTTT.